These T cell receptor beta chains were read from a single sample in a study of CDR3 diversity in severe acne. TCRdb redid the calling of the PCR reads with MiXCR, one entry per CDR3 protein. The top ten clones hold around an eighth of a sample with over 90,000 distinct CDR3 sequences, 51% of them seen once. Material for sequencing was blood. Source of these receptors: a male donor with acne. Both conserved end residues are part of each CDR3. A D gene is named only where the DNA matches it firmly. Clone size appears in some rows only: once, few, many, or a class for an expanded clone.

cdr3_nt: TGCGCCAGCAGCCAACCGACAGGGGAGGCAGATACGCAGTATTTT
cdr3_aa: CASSQPTGEADTQYF
j_call: TRBJ2-3
d_call: TRBD1
clone_size: .
v_call: TRBV7-6

cdr3_nt: TGTGCCAGCAGTTACCTTCCGACTAGCGTGAGCTCCTACAATGAGCAGTTCTTC
cdr3_aa: CASSYLPTSVSSYNEQFF
j_call: TRBJ2-1
d_call: TRBD2
clone_size: .
v_call: TRBV7-6

cdr3_nt: TGTGCCAGCAGGGGGTACACACCCCTCCACTTT
cdr3_aa: CASRGYTPLHF
j_call: TRBJ1-6
d_call: .
clone_size: .
v_call: TRBV2

cdr3_nt: TGTGCCAGCAGCCCTAATCAGGATGGCTACACCTTC
cdr3_aa: CASSPNQDGYTF
j_call: TRBJ1-2
d_call: .
clone_size: few
v_call: TRBV5-4

cdr3_nt: TGTGCCAGCAGTGGCCCCCAGGGGGCGGACACCATATATTTT
cdr3_aa: CASSGPQGADTIYF
j_call: TRBJ1-3
d_call: TRBD1
clone_size: .
v_call: TRBV6-1

cdr3_nt: TGTGCCAGCAGCACAGGGTTACAGCCCCAGCATTTT
cdr3_aa: CASSTGLQPQHF
j_call: TRBJ1-5
d_call: .
clone_size: few
v_call: TRBV13

cdr3_nt: TGTGCCAGCAGCTTCCGGAGCGGTCGAGAGACCCAGTACTTC
cdr3_aa: CASSFRSGRETQYF
j_call: TRBJ2-5
d_call: .
clone_size: many
v_call: TRBV5-6

cdr3_nt: TGTGCCTGCAGCCCCGACTATGGCTACACCTTC
cdr3_aa: CACSPDYGYTF
j_call: TRBJ1-2
d_call: .
clone_size: .
v_call: TRBV7-2

cdr3_nt: TGTGCCAGCAGTCCAAACGGGAACACTGAAGCTTTCTTT
cdr3_aa: CASSPNGNTEAFF
j_call: TRBJ1-1
d_call: .
clone_size: few
v_call: TRBV11-1

cdr3_nt: TGCGCCAGCAGCTTGGGGGACCGATCTTCTGGAAACACCATATATTTT
cdr3_aa: CASSLGDRSSGNTIYF
j_call: TRBJ1-3
d_call: .
clone_size: many
v_call: TRBV5-1

cdr3_nt: TGTGCCAGCAGCGACGGGGACAGCGCTGAAGCTTTCTTT
cdr3_aa: CASSDGDSAEAFF
j_call: TRBJ1-1
d_call: TRBD1
clone_size: many
v_call: TRBV7-9

cdr3_nt: TGTGCCAGCAGCCTGTACCTTTGGGATGAGCAGTTCTTC
cdr3_aa: CASSLYLWDEQFF
j_call: TRBJ2-1
d_call: .
clone_size: medium-sized
v_call: TRBV7-9

cdr3_nt: TGCAGTGCAACCGGGGGCCTCCAGGCTGTGAGCACAGATACGCAGTATTTT
cdr3_aa: CSATGGLQAVSTDTQYF
j_call: TRBJ2-3
d_call: .
clone_size: once
v_call: TRBV20-1

cdr3_nt: TGCAGTGCTAGAGATGGGTCGCAGCATTTT
cdr3_aa: CSARDGSQHF
j_call: TRBJ1-5
d_call: .
clone_size: few
v_call: TRBV20-1

cdr3_nt: TGTGCCAGCAGCGCCGGGACAGGGCCGACCGGGGAGCTGTTTTTT
cdr3_aa: CASSAGTGPTGELFF
j_call: TRBJ2-2
d_call: TRBD1
clone_size: few
v_call: TRBV9

cdr3_nt: TGTGCCAGCAGCTTAGTATCGAGGGGGACAGATACGCAGTATTTT
cdr3_aa: CASSLVSRGTDTQYF
j_call: TRBJ2-3
d_call: .
clone_size: .
v_call: TRBV7-2

cdr3_nt: TGTGCCACCAGCATAAACCAATACTCCGGGAAGAACGAGCAGTACTTC
cdr3_aa: CATSINQYSGKNEQYF
j_call: TRBJ2-7
d_call: .
clone_size: .
v_call: TRBV15

cdr3_nt: TGTGCCAGCAGAGTGACTAGCGGGTTGAGAAATGAGCAGTTCTTC
cdr3_aa: CASRVTSGLRNEQFF
j_call: TRBJ2-1
d_call: TRBD2
clone_size: .
v_call: TRBV4-2

cdr3_nt: TGCGCCAGCAGCTTCCCGGGACAGGGTAACTATGGCTACACCTTC
cdr3_aa: CASSFPGQGNYGYTF
j_call: TRBJ1-2
d_call: TRBD1
clone_size: .
v_call: TRBV5-1

cdr3_nt: TGTGCCAGCAGTGTAATCGCAGGGTTTTTCTACGAGCAGTACTTC
cdr3_aa: CASSVIAGFFYEQYF
j_call: TRBJ2-7
d_call: .
clone_size: many
v_call: TRBV2

cdr3_nt: TGTGCCAGTGGGATAGGACAGGGGAATCAGCCCCAGCATTTT
cdr3_aa: CASGIGQGNQPQHF
j_call: TRBJ1-5
d_call: TRBD1
clone_size: many
v_call: TRBV19

cdr3_nt: TGTGCCAGCAGCTTAATGGGGCTTAGCAATCAGCCCCAGCATTTT
cdr3_aa: CASSLMGLSNQPQHF
j_call: TRBJ1-5
d_call: .
clone_size: many
v_call: TRBV7-8

cdr3_nt: TGTGCCAGTAGTATAGCGGGAGGTACTTGGGAGCAGTTCTTC
cdr3_aa: CASSIAGGTWEQFF
j_call: TRBJ2-1
d_call: TRBD2
clone_size: .
v_call: TRBV19

cdr3_nt: TGTGCCAGCAGTGTCGGGTTCGGCTCCAATGAGCAGTTCTTC
cdr3_aa: CASSVGFGSNEQFF
j_call: TRBJ2-1
d_call: .
clone_size: .
v_call: TRBV2

cdr3_nt: TGTGCCAGCAGTTTAGGGACAGGGATGTACTTC
cdr3_aa: CASSLGTGMYF
j_call: TRBJ2-5
d_call: TRBD1
clone_size: .
v_call: TRBV6-1

cdr3_nt: TGCGCCAGCAGCGTAATGGAGGGATCCTACGAGCAGTACTTC
cdr3_aa: CASSVMEGSYEQYF
j_call: TRBJ2-7
d_call: .
clone_size: .
v_call: TRBV5-1

cdr3_nt: TGTGCCGTGGGGGAGGGCAACTATGGCTACACCTTC
cdr3_aa: CAVGEGNYGYTF
j_call: TRBJ1-2
d_call: .
clone_size: few
v_call: TRBV15

cdr3_nt: TGTGCCAGCAGTGTTCGTGTACAGGCCGATGAAAAACTGTTTTTT
cdr3_aa: CASSVRVQADEKLFF
j_call: TRBJ1-4
d_call: .
clone_size: once
v_call: TRBV25-1

cdr3_nt: TGTGCCAGCAGCGTAGGTCGTGGGGCCCGCACAGATACGCAGTATTTT
cdr3_aa: CASSVGRGARTDTQYF
j_call: TRBJ2-3
d_call: .
clone_size: .
v_call: TRBV9

cdr3_nt: TGTGCCAGCAGCTCCGAAGGTCAGGGGGCGACCTACAATGAGCAGTTCTTC
cdr3_aa: CASSSEGQGATYNEQFF
j_call: TRBJ2-1
d_call: TRBD1
clone_size: many
v_call: TRBV11-2

cdr3_nt: TGTGCCAGCAGTTTCGGGACAGGTGACACAGATACGCAGTATTTT
cdr3_aa: CASSFGTGDTDTQYF
j_call: TRBJ2-3
d_call: TRBD1
clone_size: .
v_call: TRBV28

cdr3_nt: TGTGCCAGCAGTGAAGGGGCGGGAGCGGGCGAGCAGTACTTC
cdr3_aa: CASSEGAGAGEQYF
j_call: TRBJ2-7
d_call: TRBD2
clone_size: few
v_call: TRBV2

cdr3_nt: TGCAGCGTTTACCCAGGGTCCGCTGAAGCTTTCTTT
cdr3_aa: CSVYPGSAEAFF
j_call: TRBJ1-1
d_call: .
clone_size: .
v_call: TRBV29-1

cdr3_nt: TGCAGCGTTTATGACTATGAAGCTTTCTTT
cdr3_aa: CSVYDYEAFF
j_call: TRBJ1-1
d_call: .
clone_size: .
v_call: TRBV29-1

cdr3_nt: TGTGCCATCTCTCTTGCAGATACGCAGTATTTT
cdr3_aa: CAISLADTQYF
j_call: TRBJ2-3
d_call: .
clone_size: many
v_call: TRBV10-3

cdr3_nt: TGCGCCAGCAGCGGTCAGGGTGCGATCAATGAGCAGTTCTTC
cdr3_aa: CASSGQGAINEQFF
j_call: TRBJ2-1
d_call: .
clone_size: many
v_call: TRBV5-1

cdr3_nt: TGCAGTGCAAAACTAGCGGGAGTTGGAAATGAGCAGTTCTTC
cdr3_aa: CSAKLAGVGNEQFF
j_call: TRBJ2-1
d_call: TRBD2
clone_size: many
v_call: TRBV20-1

cdr3_nt: TGTGCCAGTTACTCGAACAGGGGAAGGGAAAAACTGTTTTTT
cdr3_aa: CASYSNRGREKLFF
j_call: TRBJ1-4
d_call: TRBD1
clone_size: .
v_call: TRBV28

cdr3_nt: TGCGCCAGCAGCCAAGATCAAGGTTTCGCCAATCAGCCCCAGCATTTT
cdr3_aa: CASSQDQGFANQPQHF
j_call: TRBJ1-5
d_call: .
clone_size: .
v_call: TRBV4-1

cdr3_nt: TGTGCCGGCAGCGCAGGGGGCTACACCTTC
cdr3_aa: CAGSAGGYTF
j_call: TRBJ1-2
d_call: .
clone_size: .
v_call: TRBV9

cdr3_nt: TGTGCAAGTCGCAACCACACAGGGAAGTATAATTCACCCCTCCACTTT
cdr3_aa: CASRNHTGKYNSPLHF
j_call: TRBJ1-6
d_call: .
clone_size: .
v_call: TRBV12-2

cdr3_nt: TGTGCCAGCAGCGTACAGTTAGAGACCGGGGAGCTGTTTTTT
cdr3_aa: CASSVQLETGELFF
j_call: TRBJ2-2
d_call: .
clone_size: many
v_call: TRBV9

cdr3_nt: TGTGCCAGCCCCAGGGGATCTAGCGGTGAAAACGAGCAATACTTC
cdr3_aa: CASPRGSSGENEQYF
j_call: TRBJ2-7
d_call: .
clone_size: .
v_call: TRBV12-3/TRBV12-4

cdr3_nt: TGTGCCAGCCGCAAGGGGCGGGGGGCGCAGGGCTATGGCTACACCTTC
cdr3_aa: CASRKGRGAQGYGYTF
j_call: TRBJ1-2
d_call: .
clone_size: few
v_call: TRBV5-6

cdr3_nt: TGTGCCAGCAGAACAGCAAGCATGAACACTGAAGCTTTCTTT
cdr3_aa: CASRTASMNTEAFF
j_call: TRBJ1-1
d_call: .
clone_size: .
v_call: TRBV6-1

cdr3_nt: TGTGCCAGCAGAGAGGACAGGCTCTCCTACAATGAGCAGTTCTTC
cdr3_aa: CASREDRLSYNEQFF
j_call: TRBJ2-1
d_call: TRBD1
clone_size: .
v_call: TRBV2

cdr3_nt: TGTGCCAGCAGTTTGACAGGCCCACGAACCCCGGGGGAGCAGTACTTC
cdr3_aa: CASSLTGPRTPGEQYF
j_call: TRBJ2-7
d_call: .
clone_size: .
v_call: TRBV6-5

cdr3_nt: TGTGCCAGCAGTTCTCGGCTCCCGAACTATGGCTACACCTTC
cdr3_aa: CASSSRLPNYGYTF
j_call: TRBJ1-2
d_call: .
clone_size: .
v_call: TRBV10-3

cdr3_nt: TGTGCCAGCAGCCCAGAAAGGAGGAGAAAGACCCAGTACTTC
cdr3_aa: CASSPERRRKTQYF
j_call: TRBJ2-5
d_call: .
clone_size: .
v_call: TRBV7-2

cdr3_nt: TGTGCCATCAGTGTGGGGGGCGCGGAGGAGACCCAGTACTTC
cdr3_aa: CAISVGGAEETQYF
j_call: TRBJ2-5
d_call: .
clone_size: .
v_call: TRBV10-3

cdr3_nt: TGTGCCCTGGGCAGAGATGGTACGATCGGAAACACCATATATTTT
cdr3_aa: CALGRDGTIGNTIYF
j_call: TRBJ1-3
d_call: .
clone_size: .
v_call: TRBV15

cdr3_nt: TGCAGCGTTGAAGGGATTGGAAACACCATATATTTT
cdr3_aa: CSVEGIGNTIYF
j_call: TRBJ1-3
d_call: .
clone_size: many
v_call: TRBV29-1

cdr3_nt: TGCGCCAGCAGCTTGAATTGGGGCACAGATACGCAGTATTTT
cdr3_aa: CASSLNWGTDTQYF
j_call: TRBJ2-3
d_call: .
clone_size: many
v_call: TRBV5-1

cdr3_nt: TGCGCCAGCAGCTGGGGGACAGCGGGAGTGGGCAATGAGCAGTTCTTC
cdr3_aa: CASSWGTAGVGNEQFF
j_call: TRBJ2-1
d_call: .
clone_size: .
v_call: TRBV5-1

cdr3_nt: TGTGCCAGCAGCGTAGAAGGGAGAACCACCGGGGAGCAGTACTTC
cdr3_aa: CASSVEGRTTGEQYF
j_call: TRBJ2-7
d_call: .
clone_size: .
v_call: TRBV9